This T cell receptor beta chain was sequenced for a study of identical twins. TCRdb re-analysed the 5' RACE reads in MiXCR, keeping a single row per CDR3 protein. The sample lists some 570,000 distinct CDR3 sequences; about a fifth were seen once. This clonotype was found a few times. The CDR3 length is 14 residues. J was trimmed by 3 bases and V by 3 bases; bases with no gene match: 4. These sequences were also reported in another study, on yellow fever vaccine responses in identical twins.

V gene TRBV12-3 or TRBV12-4 combines with J gene TRBJ2-7; 8 bases match TRBD2. The origin of this receptor is a woman aged 18 to 35 in good health. The sample was CD4+ T cells sorted from blood. The CDR3 nucleotides are TGTGCCAGCAGTTTCAGCGGGAGAGGCTACGAGCAGTACTTC. This sequence encodes CASSFSGRGYEQYF.